The 12 T cell receptor beta chains below come from one sample, sequenced in a study of blood T cell repertoires in COVID-19. Sequenced by immunoSEQ multiplex PCR; TCRdb stores in-frame clones only, minus some. The sample carries around 150,000 clones, about 90% recorded once. The material sequenced was peripheral blood. The receptors derive from a man between 50 and 59 years old with active COVID-19.

The rearrangement uses TRBV5-1 and TRBJ2-7, with D possibly matching TRBD2 (7 bases). The CDR3 extends over 16 amino acids. V was pared by 4 bases and J by 0 bases, with 17 bases between. The germline V gene has CDR1 SGHRS and CDR2 YFSETQ. The CDR3 region is CASSPRGRGTSYEQYF. The CDR3 region has the DNA TGCGCCAGCAGCCCGCGGGGGCGGGGGACCTCCTACGAGCAGTACTTC. Full variable domain (outside the CDR3, taken from reference TRBV5-1 and TRBJ2-7): KAGVTQTPRYLIKTRGQQVTLSCSPISGHRSVSWYQQTPGQGLQFLFEYFSETQRNKGNFPGRFSGRQFSNSRSEMNVSTLELGDSALYLCASSPRGRGTSYEQYFGPGTRLTVT.

V usage is TRBV27 and J usage is TRBJ1-1; D uncertain. The CDR3 loop spans 13 amino acids. The germline V and J ends were trimmed by 6 bases and 4 bases, with 12 bases remaining between them. Germline CDR1 and CDR2: MNHEY and SMNVEV (reference sequence). The CDR3, as DNA: TGTGCCAGCAGCACAGACGGAGGCACTGAAGCTTTCTTT. Protein sequence: CASSTDGGTEAFF.

This clone was recorded once. This chain joins TRBV19 and TRBJ1-1; TRBD1 aligns across 7 bases. In germline, CDR1 is LNHDA, CDR2 SQIVND (reference sequence). The CDR3 is 15 residues long. Trimming removed 4 bases from V and 0 bases from J; junction bases left unmatched: 5. CDR3 region: CASSKRQGVNTEAFF. DNA of the CDR3: TGTGCCAGTAGTAAGAGACAGGGAGTGAACACTGAAGCTTTCTTT.

The chain is built from TRBV5-1 and TRBJ2-7, with D tentatively TRBD1 (5 bases). Germline assignment: CDR1 SGHRS and CDR2 YFSETQ. Trimming left V 5 bases short and J 0 bases short, with 12 bases between. The length of the CDR3 is 14 residues. CDR3 DNA sequence: TGCGCCAGCAGGGGGCAGACGTCCTCCTACGAGCAGTACTTC. This sequence encodes CASRGQTSSYEQYF. Full variable domain (missing parts from reference TRBV5-1 and TRBJ2-7): KAGVTQTPRYLIKTRGQQVTLSCSPISGHRSVSWYQQTPGQGLQFLFEYFSETQRNKGNFPGRFSGRQFSNSRSEMNVSTLELGDSALYLCASRGQTSSYEQYFGPGTRLTVT.

The V gene is TRBV28, the J gene TRBJ2-7; TRBD2 matches at 8 bases. The CDR3 has 15 residues. The V gene end was trimmed by 3 bases and the J gene end by 0 bases; junction bases not matched to a gene: 4. In germline, CDR1 is MDHEN, CDR2 SYDVKM. CDR3 sequence: CASSFRLASSYEQYF. Here the CDR3 DNA reads TGTGCCAGCAGTTTTCGACTAGCGAGCTCCTACGAGCAGTACTTC.

This chain's CDR3 is CASSPRGTYGYTF. In DNA form, the CDR3 reads TGTGCCAGCAGCCCCAGGGGGACCTATGGCTACACCTTC. The V and J genes are TRBV3-1 (or the pseudogene TRBV3-2) and TRBJ1-2; 7 nucleotides line up with TRBD1. CDR1 LGHDT and CDR2 YNNKEL come from the germline V gene (reference sequence). The CDR3 covers 13 residues. Unmatched junction bases numbered 3, after V lost 4 bases and J lost 4 bases.

V usage is TRBV5-6 and J usage is TRBJ1-5, with 8 bases aligning to TRBD1. V lost 4 bases, J lost 3 bases, and 15 bases stayed unmatched. This CDR3 is 18 amino acids long. Germline loops: CDR1 SGHDT, CDR2 YYEEEE. CDR3 in amino acids: CASSLQRGDRRFNQPQHF. CDR3 in DNA: TGTGCCAGCAGCCTCCAGAGGGGGGACAGGCGGTTCAATCAGCCCCAGCATTTT.

The chain has TRBV5-4 and TRBJ2-5; D not resolved. V lost 4 bases and J lost 6, with 13 bases in between. In germline, CDR1 is SGHNT, CDR2 YYREEE (reference sequence). The CDR3 spans 13 residues. CDR3 nucleotide sequence: TGTGCCAGCAGCGTGCTGGCTACTAAGACCCAGTACTTC. Translation gives CASSVLATKTQYF.

The rearrangement links TRBV5-1 to TRBJ1-4; 10 nucleotides agree with TRBD1. This CDR3 is built from 15 residues. V trimming: 3 bases; J trimming: 7 bases; junction bases outside the gene matches: 6. Germline assignment: CDR1 SGHRS and CDR2 YFSETQ. CDR3 in DNA: TGCGCCAGCAGCTCCGAGGGACAGGGGTTTGAAAAACTGTTTTTT. This gives the protein CASSSEGQGFEKLFF.

This rearrangement joins TRBV3-1 (or the pseudogene TRBV3-2) to TRBJ2-5; 10 bases fit TRBD2. The V gene end was trimmed by 0 bases and the J gene end by 4 bases; junction bases not matched to a gene: 2. Germline V gene sequence: CDR1 LGHDT, CDR2 YNNKEL (reference sequence). The CDR3 loop spans 15 amino acids. CDR3 sequence (DNA): TGTGCCAGCAGCCAAGACACTAGCGGGGTAGAGACCCAGTACTTC. It encodes CASSQDTSGVETQYF.

The chain employs TRBV3-1 (or the pseudogene TRBV3-2) and TRBJ1-3; tentative D call: TRBD1 (6 bases). The CDR3 extends over 12 amino acids. The V end lost 5 bases, the J end lost 9 bases, and 11 bases lay between the germline ends. Germline V gene sequence: CDR1 LGHDT, CDR2 YNNKEL (reference sequence). The CDR3: CASSLPTGTIYF. As DNA, the CDR3 is TGTGCCAGCAGCTTACCGACAGGCACCATATATTTT.

The count of this clone is one. The CDR3 region is CASSERVGTYNEQFF. The CDR3 DNA is TGTGCCAGCAGTGAGAGGGTTGGGACATACAATGAGCAGTTCTTC. V is TRBV6-2 or TRBV6-3 and J is TRBJ2-1; a weak D match, TRBD1 (6 bases). This CDR3 contains 15 residues. Germline V lookup: CDR1 MNHEY, CDR2 SVGEGT. Deletions cut 5 bases from V and 4 bases from J, with 15 bases between.